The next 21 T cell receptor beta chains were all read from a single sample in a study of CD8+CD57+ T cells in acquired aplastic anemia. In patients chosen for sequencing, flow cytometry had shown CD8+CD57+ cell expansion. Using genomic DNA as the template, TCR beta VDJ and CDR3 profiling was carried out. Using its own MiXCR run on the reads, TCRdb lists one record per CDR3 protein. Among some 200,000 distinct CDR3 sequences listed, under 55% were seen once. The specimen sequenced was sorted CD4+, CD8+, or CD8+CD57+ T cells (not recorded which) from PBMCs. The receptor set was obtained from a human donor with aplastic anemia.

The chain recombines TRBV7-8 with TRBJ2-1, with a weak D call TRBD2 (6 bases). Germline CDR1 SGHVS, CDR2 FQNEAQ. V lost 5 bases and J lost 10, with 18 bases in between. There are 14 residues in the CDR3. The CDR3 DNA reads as TGTGCCAGCAGCCTAGAGGACGGGGGAATGGAGCAGTTCTTC. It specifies CASSLEDGGMEQFF.

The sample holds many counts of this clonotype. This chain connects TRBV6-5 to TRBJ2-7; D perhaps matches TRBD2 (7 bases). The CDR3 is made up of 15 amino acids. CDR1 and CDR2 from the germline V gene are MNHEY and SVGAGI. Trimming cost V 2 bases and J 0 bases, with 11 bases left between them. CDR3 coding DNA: TGTGCCAGCAGTTACAGGGGGGGGAGCTCCTACGAGCAGTACTTC. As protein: CASSYRGGSSYEQYF.

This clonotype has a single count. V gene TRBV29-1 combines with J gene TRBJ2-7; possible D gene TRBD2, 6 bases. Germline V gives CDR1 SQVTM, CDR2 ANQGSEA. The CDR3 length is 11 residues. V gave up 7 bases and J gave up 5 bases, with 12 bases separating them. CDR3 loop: CSAAREHEQYF. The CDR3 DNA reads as TGCAGCGCCGCTCGGGAGCACGAGCAGTACTTC.

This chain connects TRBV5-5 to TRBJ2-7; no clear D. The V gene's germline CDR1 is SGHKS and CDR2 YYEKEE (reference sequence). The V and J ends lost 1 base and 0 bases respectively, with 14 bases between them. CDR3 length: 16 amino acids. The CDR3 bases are TGTGCCAGCAGCTTGATAGGGTTTGGGGACTCCTACGAGCAGTACTTC. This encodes CASSLIGFGDSYEQYF.

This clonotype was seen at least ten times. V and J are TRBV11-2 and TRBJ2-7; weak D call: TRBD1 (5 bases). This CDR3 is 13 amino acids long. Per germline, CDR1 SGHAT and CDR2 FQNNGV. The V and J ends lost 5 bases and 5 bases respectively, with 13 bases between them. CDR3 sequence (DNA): TGTGCCAGCAGCAACATAGGGGTCCACGAGCAGTACTTC. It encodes CASSNIGVHEQYF. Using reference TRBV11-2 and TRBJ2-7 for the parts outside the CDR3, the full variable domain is EAGVAQSPRYKIIEKRQSVAFWCNPISGHATLYWYQQILGQGPKLLIQFQNNGVVDDSQLPKDRFSAERLKGVDSTLKIQPAKLEDSAVYLCASSNIGVHEQYFGPGTRLTVT.

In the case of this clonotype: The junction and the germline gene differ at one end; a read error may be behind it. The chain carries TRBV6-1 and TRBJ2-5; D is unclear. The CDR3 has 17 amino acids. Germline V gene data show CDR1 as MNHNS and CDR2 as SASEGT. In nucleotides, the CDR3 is TGTGCCAGCAGTTCCACTAAAGGCAGCCGTTTACAAGAGACCCAGTATTTC. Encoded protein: CASSSTKGSRLQETQYF.

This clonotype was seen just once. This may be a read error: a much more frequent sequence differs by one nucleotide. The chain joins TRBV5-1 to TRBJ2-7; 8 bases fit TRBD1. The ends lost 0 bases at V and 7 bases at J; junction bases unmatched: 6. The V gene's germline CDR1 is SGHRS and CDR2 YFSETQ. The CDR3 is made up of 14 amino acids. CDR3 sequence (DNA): TGCGCCAGCAGCTTGGCAGCAGGGGGCAATGAGCAGTACTTC. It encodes CASSLAAGGNEQYF.

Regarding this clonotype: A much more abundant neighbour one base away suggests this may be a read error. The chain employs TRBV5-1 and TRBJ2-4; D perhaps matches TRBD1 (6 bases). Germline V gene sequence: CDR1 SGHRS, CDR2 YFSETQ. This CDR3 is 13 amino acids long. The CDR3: CTSSFGPGDIQYF. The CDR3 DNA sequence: TGTACCAGCAGCTTTGGCCCAGGGGACATTCAGTACTTC. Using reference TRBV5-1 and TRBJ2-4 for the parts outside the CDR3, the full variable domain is KAGVTQTPRYLIKTRGQQVTLSCSPISGHRSVSWYQQTPGQGLQFLFEYFSETQRNKGNFPGRFSGRQFSNSRSEMNVSTLELGDSALYLCTSSFGPGDIQYFGAGTRLSVL.

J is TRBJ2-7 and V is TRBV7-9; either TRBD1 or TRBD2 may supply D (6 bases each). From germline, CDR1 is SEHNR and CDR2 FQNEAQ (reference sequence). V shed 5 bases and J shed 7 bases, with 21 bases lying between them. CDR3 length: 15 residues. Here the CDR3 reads CASSGDTGGHREQYF. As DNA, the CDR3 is TGTGCCAGCAGCGGAGATACCGGGGGACATAGAGAGCAGTACTTC.

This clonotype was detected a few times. The CDR3 region has the DNA TGTGCCAGCAGCGCCCGGGACTCCCAAGAGACCCAGTACTTC. Its translation: CASSARDSQETQYF. The chain employs TRBV7-3 and TRBJ2-5; tentative D call: TRBD2 (6 bases). The CDR3 loop spans 14 amino acids. From germline, CDR1 is SGHTA and CDR2 FQGTGA. Trimming removed 5 bases from V and 1 base from J, with 11 bases in between.

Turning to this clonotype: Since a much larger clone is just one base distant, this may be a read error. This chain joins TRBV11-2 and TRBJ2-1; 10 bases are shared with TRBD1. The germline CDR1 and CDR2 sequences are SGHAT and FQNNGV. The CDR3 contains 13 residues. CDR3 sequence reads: CANSLDAGTGVFF. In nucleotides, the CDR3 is TGTGCCAACAGCTTAGATGCCGGGACAGGGGTTTTCTTC.

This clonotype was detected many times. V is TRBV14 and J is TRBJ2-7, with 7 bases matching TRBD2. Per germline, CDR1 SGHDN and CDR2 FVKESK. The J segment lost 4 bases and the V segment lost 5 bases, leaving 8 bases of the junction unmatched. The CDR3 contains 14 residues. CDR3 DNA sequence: TGTGCCAGCAGCAAATGGGGGGGGTTTTACGAGCAGTACTTC. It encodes CASSKWGGFYEQYF.

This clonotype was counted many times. The CDR3 loop is CASSMGRNSGNTIYF. CDR3 DNA sequence: TGTGCCAGCAGTATGGGGAGGAACTCTGGAAACACCATATATTTT. The chain uses TRBV5-6 and TRBJ1-3, with no clear D. This CDR3 comprises 15 residues. Trimming pared 5 bases from V and 0 bases from J, leaving 12 bases between. CDR1 is SGHDT and CDR2 is YYEEEE in the germline V gene.

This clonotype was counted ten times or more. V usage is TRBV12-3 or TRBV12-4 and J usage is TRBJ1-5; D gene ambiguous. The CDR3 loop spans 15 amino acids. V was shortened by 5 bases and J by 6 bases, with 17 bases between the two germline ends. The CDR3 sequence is CASSLYNSGFQPQHF. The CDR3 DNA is TGTGCCAGCAGTCTGTATAATTCAGGTTTTCAGCCCCAGCATTTT.

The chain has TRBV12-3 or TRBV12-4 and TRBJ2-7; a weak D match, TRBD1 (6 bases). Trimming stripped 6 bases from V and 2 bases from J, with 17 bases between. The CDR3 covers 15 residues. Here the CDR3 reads CASSLKGEPTYEQYF. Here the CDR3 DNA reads TGTGCCAGCAGCTTGAAGGGGGAACCCACCTACGAGCAGTACTTC.

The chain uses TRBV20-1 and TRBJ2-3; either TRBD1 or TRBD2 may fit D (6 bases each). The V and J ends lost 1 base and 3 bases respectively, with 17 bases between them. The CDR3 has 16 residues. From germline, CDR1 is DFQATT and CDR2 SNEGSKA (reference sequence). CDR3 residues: CSARAGAGWGTDTQYF. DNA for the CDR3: TGCAGTGCTAGAGCGGGGGCGGGATGGGGTACAGATACGCAGTATTTT.

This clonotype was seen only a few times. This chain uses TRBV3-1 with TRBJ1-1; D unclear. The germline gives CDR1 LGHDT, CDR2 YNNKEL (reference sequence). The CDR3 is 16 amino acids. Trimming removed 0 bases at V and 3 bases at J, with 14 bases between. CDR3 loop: CASSQDHNSRHTEAFF. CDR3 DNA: TGTGCCAGCAGCCAAGATCACAACAGCCGGCACACTGAAGCTTTCTTT. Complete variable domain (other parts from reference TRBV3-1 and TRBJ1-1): DTAVSQTPKYLVTQMGNDKSIKCEQNLGHDTMYWYKQDSKKFLKIMFSYNNKELIINETVPNRFSPKSPDKAHLNLHINSLELGDSAVYFCASSQDHNSRHTEAFFGQGTRLTVV.

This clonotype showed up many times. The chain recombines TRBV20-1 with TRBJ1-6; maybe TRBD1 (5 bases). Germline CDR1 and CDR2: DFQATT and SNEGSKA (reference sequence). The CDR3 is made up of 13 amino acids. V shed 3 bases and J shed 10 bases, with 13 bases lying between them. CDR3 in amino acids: CSASPGVKSPLHF. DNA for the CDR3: TGCAGTGCTAGTCCGGGGGTGAAATCACCCCTCCACTTT.

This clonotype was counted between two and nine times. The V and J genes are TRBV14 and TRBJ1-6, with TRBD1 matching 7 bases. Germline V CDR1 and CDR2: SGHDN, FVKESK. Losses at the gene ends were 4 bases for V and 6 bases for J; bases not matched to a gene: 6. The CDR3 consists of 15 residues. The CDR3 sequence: CASSRYGQVNSPLHF. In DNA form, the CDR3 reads TGTGCCAGCAGCCGATACGGACAGGTTAATTCACCCCTCCACTTT.

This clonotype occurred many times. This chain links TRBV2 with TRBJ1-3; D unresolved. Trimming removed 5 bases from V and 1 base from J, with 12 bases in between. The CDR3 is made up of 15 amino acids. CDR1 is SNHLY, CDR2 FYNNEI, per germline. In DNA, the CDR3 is TGTGCCAGCAGTTCGGACGGCTGGTCTGGAAACACCATATATTTT. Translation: CASSSDGWSGNTIYF.

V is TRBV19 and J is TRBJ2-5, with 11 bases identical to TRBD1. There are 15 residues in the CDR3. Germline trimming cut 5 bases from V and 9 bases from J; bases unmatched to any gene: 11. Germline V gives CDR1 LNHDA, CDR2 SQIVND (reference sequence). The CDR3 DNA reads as TGTGCCAGTAGTGAGTGGACAGGGGGCAATCAGCCCCAGTACTTC. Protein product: CASSEWTGGNQPQYF.